This T cell receptor (beta chain) was observed in a study of siplizumab effects on memory and regulatory T cells. Study observations and caveats: In unstimulated cells, naive T cells appeared more diverse than memory T cells and seemed major alloresponse contributors.

The data were produced by immunoSEQ multiplex PCR, yet TCRdb's version contains in-frame clones alone and is incomplete. Among 65,000 to 90,000 clones, around 93% were seen once, and the ten largest hold 5%. Comment on this clone: No antigen is known for it.

Looked up from germline, CDR1 is MNHNS and CDR2 is SASEGT. The CDR3 runs to 15 residues. V was cut by 2 bases and J by 5 bases, with 15 bases left in between. The sequenced material came from CD8+ T cells sorted from blood. This receptor was identified in a human donor in good health. The genes are TRBV6-1 and TRBJ2-5; possibly TRBD2 for D (7 bases). The CDR3: CASSELVGGLETQYF. CDR3 in DNA: TGTGCCAGCAGTGAACTAGTGGGGGGGCTGGAGACCCAGTACTTC.